This T cell receptor (beta chain) derives from a study of T cells in Graves' hyperthyroidism and ophthalmopathy. V shed 5 bases and J shed 2 bases, with 11 bases lying between them. This CDR3 region has 14 residues. Germline V gene sequence: CDR1 MNHNS, CDR2 SASEGT. It was RNA transcripts that yielded the amplified TCR beta CDR3 regions. With the HTBI primer set, the TCR CDR3 went through a first round of RT-PCR. One entry per CDR3 protein, called by TCRdb with MiXCR from the multiplex PCR reads. The sample lists approximately 490,000 distinct CDR3 sequences; under 25% were seen once. Input material: blood. The sequence derives from an older woman with Graves' ophthalmopathy. The chain uses TRBV6-1 and TRBJ2-3; TRBD2 is a possible D gene (6 bases). The CDR3 nucleotides are TGTGCCAGCAGTCGCGGCGGGACCACAGATACGCAGTATTTT. As protein: CASSRGGTTDTQYF.